One sample yielded the 9 T cell receptor beta chains listed below, sequenced in a study of blood T cell repertoires in COVID-19. The data were produced by immunoSEQ multiplex PCR, yet TCRdb's version contains in-frame clones alone and is incomplete. Among 100,000 to 150,000 clones listed, 85% to 90% were seen once. The sequenced sample was peripheral blood. These receptors were taken from a man aged 55-75 years with acute or convalescent COVID-19.

The chain combines TRBV2 with TRBJ2-2; 7 positions agree with TRBD2. J lost 8 bases, V lost 8 bases, and 11 bases had no gene match. Germline-derived CDR1 and CDR2 are SNHLY and FYNNEI. The CDR3 runs to 14 residues. The CDR3 reads CASRQSGNRGELFF. The CDR3 DNA reads TGTGCCAGCCGCCAGAGCGGGAATCGTGGGGAGCTGTTTTTT.

The genes are TRBV30 and TRBJ2-4; 7 nucleotides match TRBD2. CDR3 size: 12 residues. CDR1 and CDR2 (germline): GTSNPN, SVGIG (reference sequence). Trimming at V came to 1 base and at J to 6 bases, leaving 0 bases not matched to a gene. CDR3 sequence: CAWSAGGNIQYF. CDR3 DNA sequence: TGTGCCTGGAGTGCGGGAGGAAACATTCAGTACTTC.

V and J are TRBV29-1 and TRBJ2-7; 7 bases are a match to TRBD1. Germline V gene sequence: CDR1 SQVTM, CDR2 ANQGSEA. The CDR3 runs 13 residues. Losses at the gene ends were 5 bases for V and 2 bases for J; bases not matched to a gene: 6. The CDR3 coding sequence is TGCAGCGTTACCCTTCAGGGGGCCTACGAGCAGTACTTC. Its translation is CSVTLQGAYEQYF.

The CDR3 loop is CASSPGQGVDYGYTF. The CDR3 DNA reads as TGTGCCAGCAGTCCGGGACAGGGCGTCGACTATGGCTACACCTTC. The rearrangement uses TRBV28 and TRBJ1-2, with 9 positions matching TRBD1. CDR3 length: 15 residues. Germline V gene lookup returns CDR1 MDHEN and CDR2 SYDVKM. After removal of 5 bases from V and 3 bases from J, the junction contained 7 bases not matched to a gene.

This clone was detected once. Other DNA sequences of this sample code for an identical CDR3. CDR3 sequence reads: CASSPAGSNQPQHF. The CDR3 coding sequence is TGTGCCAGCAGCCCTGCCGGTAGCAATCAGCCCCAGCATTTT. The gene calls are TRBV7-9 and TRBJ1-5; D unclear. V was trimmed by 5 bases and J by 0 bases, leaving 8 bases between them. The CDR3 covers 14 residues. Per germline, CDR1 SEHNR and CDR2 FQNEAQ (reference sequence).

The chain carries TRBV14 and TRBJ2-7; 7 positions match TRBD2. CDR3 size: 14 residues. Looked up from germline, CDR1 is SGHDN and CDR2 is FVKESK. V dropped 1 base and J dropped 4; count of bases not matched to a gene: 4. The CDR3 reads CASSQGDSGYEQYF. CDR3 DNA: TGTGCCAGCAGCCAAGGGGATAGCGGGTACGAGCAGTACTTC.

The gene calls are TRBV6-1 and TRBJ1-1; D is perhaps TRBD1 (5 bases). Trimming took off 2 bases at V and 5 bases at J, with 12 bases between the two ends. The CDR3 extends over 14 amino acids. Germline V CDR1 and CDR2: MNHNS, SASEGT. CDR3 residues: CASSEIWGRTEAFF. The CDR3 DNA is TGTGCCAGCAGTGAAATCTGGGGCAGGACTGAAGCTTTCTTT.

This chain uses TRBV5-4 with TRBJ2-2; 7 positions match TRBD2. CDR3 length: 15 amino acids. The germline V gene has CDR1 SGHNT and CDR2 YYREEE (reference sequence). Germline trimming cut 4 bases from V and 6 bases from J; bases unmatched to any gene: 9. The CDR3 DNA reads as TGTGCCAGCAGCCCAGCGGGAATTTTGCCCGGGGAGCTGTTTTTT. This encodes CASSPAGILPGELFF.

This sequence joins TRBV19 and TRBJ2-2, with D tentatively TRBD1 (5 bases). In germline, CDR1 is LNHDA, CDR2 SQIVND (reference sequence). The CDR3 has 15 residues. V lost 3 bases and J 2 bases, leaving 10 bases between the germline ends. CDR3 amino acids: CASSIDRLNTGELFF. The CDR3 DNA sequence: TGTGCCAGTAGTATCGACAGATTAAACACCGGGGAGCTGTTTTTT.